The 20 T cell receptor beta chains below were found in one sample sequenced in a study of blood T cell repertoires in COVID-19 (dated by TCRdb to 2020 to 2022). Receptors were amplified or captured by the immunoSEQ multiplex PCR assay. TCRdb retrieved this table from immuneACCESS and kept in-frame rearrangements only. Not all clones are present; in checked studies, unresolved V genes account for under half, and no reason is known for the remainder. Recorded for this sample are approximately 300,000 clones; around 86% of them occurred a single time. The ten top clones hold about 10% of the sample. Sequenced material: PBMCs or T cells enriched from blood (not recorded which). The receptors derive from a woman aged 18 to 35 who had recovered from COVID-19.

This rearrangement joins TRBV24-1 to TRBJ2-1, with D uncertain. Germline assignment: CDR1 KGHDR and CDR2 SFDVKD. The CDR3 extends over 12 amino acids. Trimming took off 6 bases at V and 8 bases at J, with 10 bases between the two ends. CDR3 sequence reads: CATSSGFDEQFF. DNA for the CDR3: TGTGCCACCAGTTCTGGCTTCGATGAGCAGTTCTTC.

In DNA form, the CDR3 reads TGTGCCAGCAGTTTATCGAATTCCGGGCAGTACTTC. Translated, it gives CASSLSNSGQYF. The chain is built from TRBV12-3 or TRBV12-4 and TRBJ2-7; D gene unclear. Trimming took off 2 bases at V and 9 bases at J, with 11 bases between the two ends. The CDR3 runs to 12 residues.

The rearrangement uses TRBV5-1 and TRBJ2-3; 12 bases are a match to TRBD2. Germline V CDR1 and CDR2: SGHRS, YFSETQ. The CDR3 totals 16 residues. V shed 2 bases, J shed 1 base, and the junction held 2 bases outside the gene matches. The CDR3 DNA follows: TGCGCCAGCAGCTTACTAGCGGGGGGCCGCACAGATACGCAGTATTTT. Protein sequence: CASSLLAGGRTDTQYF.

V and J are TRBV6-2 or TRBV6-3 and TRBJ2-7; a possible D gene is TRBD2 (5 bases). The CDR3 has 11 residues. The V end lost 6 bases, the J end lost 7 bases, and 10 bases lay between the germline ends. Germline-derived CDR1 and CDR2 are MNHEY and SVGEGT. The CDR3 DNA reads as TGTGCCAGCAGCCTAGCAAGGGAGCAGTACTTC. It specifies CASSLAREQYF.

V is TRBV6-2 or TRBV6-3 and J is TRBJ2-1, with 12 bases lining up with TRBD2. Per the germline V gene, CDR1 is MNHEY and CDR2 is SVGEGT. J gave up 8 bases and V 2 bases, and 7 bases lay outside the gene matches. The CDR3 extends over 16 amino acids. CDR3 sequence reads: CASSYGGTSGWYEQFF. DNA of the CDR3: TGTGCCAGCAGTTACGGGGGGACTAGCGGGTGGTATGAGCAGTTCTTC.

In its sample, this clone was seen once. In DNA form, the CDR3 reads TGTGCCTGGAGTGTAGGGGGAAAGCCCCAGCATTTT. This sequence encodes CAWSVGGKPQHF. J is TRBJ1-5 and V is TRBV30; the D gene is possibly TRBD1 (6 bases). The CDR3 has 12 residues. Trimming took off 0 bases at V and 8 bases at J, with 8 bases between the two ends. Germline CDR1 GTSNPN, CDR2 SVGIG (reference sequence).

V is TRBV27 and J is TRBJ1-4, with a possible D match to TRBD1 (5 bases). Trimming cost V 6 bases and J 1 base, with 15 bases left between them. Germline CDR1 MNHEY, CDR2 SMNVEV (reference sequence). The CDR3 is made up of 16 amino acids. DNA of the CDR3: TGTGCCAGCAGACCCCTCGGTAGGGGAACTAATGAAAAACTGTTTTTT. Translated, it gives CASRPLGRGTNEKLFF.

The chain links TRBV19 to TRBJ1-1; possibly TRBD1 for D (6 bases). V was clipped by 5 bases and J by 7 bases, with 14 bases between them. CDR1 is LNHDA and CDR2 is SQIVND in the germline V gene (reference sequence). This CDR3 contains 13 residues. The CDR3 is CASSFTGRGEAFF. CDR3 nucleotide sequence: TGTGCCAGTAGTTTCACAGGCAGGGGTGAAGCTTTCTTT.

The V call is TRBV5-1, the J call TRBJ2-7; TRBD2 aligns across 9 bases. CDR1 is SGHRS, CDR2 YFSETQ, per germline. The V gene end was trimmed by 0 bases and the J gene end by 7 bases; junction bases not matched to a gene: 8. The CDR3 sequence is 15 residues long. CDR3 nucleotides: TGCGCCAGCAGCTTGGTTGCGGGAGGGGCGGGGGAGCAGTACTTC. This encodes CASSLVAGGAGEQYF.

The chain links TRBV2 to TRBJ1-1; no reliable D call. V was cut by 5 bases and J by 6 bases, with 7 bases left in between. Germline V lookup: CDR1 SNHLY, CDR2 FYNNEI. The CDR3 covers 11 residues. The CDR3 coding sequence is TGTGCCAGCAGTAGGAGCTCTGAAGCTTTCTTT. This gives the protein CASSRSSEAFF. Full variable domain (remainder filled in from reference TRBV2 and TRBJ1-1): EPEVTQTPSHQVTQMGQEVILRCVPISNHLYFYWYRQILGQKVEFLVSFYNNEISEKSEIFDDQFSVERPDGSNFTLKIRSTKLEDSAMYFCASSRSSEAFFGQGTRLTVV.

The rearrangement links TRBV2 to TRBJ1-4, with 9 bases fitting TRBD1. The germline gives CDR1 SNHLY, CDR2 FYNNEI. Trimming removed 6 bases from V and 6 bases from J; junction bases left unmatched: 5. The CDR3 totals 14 residues. CDR3: CASSYDRGDEKLFF. The DNA for the CDR3 is TGTGCCAGCAGCTACGACAGGGGGGATGAAAAACTGTTTTTT. The full variable domain, completed using reference TRBV2 and TRBJ1-4, is EPEVTQTPSHQVTQMGQEVILRCVPISNHLYFYWYRQILGQKVEFLVSFYNNEISEKSEIFDDQFSVERPDGSNFTLKIRSTKLEDSAMYFCASSYDRGDEKLFFGSGTQLSVL.

This clone was recorded once. The gene calls are TRBV21-1 and TRBJ2-7; no DNA check was done on the table's D call, TRBD2. TRBV21-1 is a known pseudogene. The CDR3 is 16 amino acids. The CDR3, as DNA: TGTGCCAGCAGCTATCGGACTAGCGGGGAGCCCTACGAGCAGTACTTC. Translated, it gives CASSYRTSGEPYEQYF.

V gene TRBV27 combines with J gene TRBJ1-5, with D possibly being TRBD1 (5 bases). The germline CDR1 and CDR2 sequences are MNHEY and SMNVEV (reference sequence). The CDR3 length is 17 residues. Trimming removed 3 bases from V and 1 base from J, with 16 bases in between. The chain's CDR3 is CASSFLTGIGSNQPQHF. In DNA form, the CDR3 reads TGTGCCAGCAGTTTCCTTACAGGAATCGGAAGCAATCAGCCCCAGCATTTT.

The genes are TRBV19 and TRBJ2-1; the match to TRBD2 covers 8 bases. The V gene's germline CDR1 is LNHDA and CDR2 SQIVND (reference sequence). The junction had 3 bases not matched to a gene; V was cut back by 4 bases and J by 4 bases. The CDR3 is 14 amino acids. CDR3 coding DNA: TGTGCCAGTAGTACCGGGGGGGCGTACAATGAGCAGTTCTTC. Translation gives CASSTGGAYNEQFF.

The chain couples TRBV10-2 to TRBJ2-7; tentative D call: TRBD2 (5 bases). The germline CDR1 and CDR2 sequences are WSHSY and SAAADI. Trimming left V 6 bases short and J 2 bases short, with 14 bases between. CDR3 length: 14 residues. The CDR3 loop reads CASRGGFPTYEQYF. The DNA for the CDR3 is TGCGCCAGCAGGGGCGGGTTCCCCACCTACGAGCAGTACTTC.

This clone was counted once. This chain joins TRBV7-6 and TRBJ2-2; possible D gene TRBD2, 6 bases. The V end lost 5 bases, the J end lost 0 bases, and 19 bases lay between the germline ends. Germline lookup yields CDR1 SGHVS and CDR2 FNYEAQ. The CDR3 runs 18 residues. The CDR3 loop reads CASSLPVGGQANTGELFF. CDR3 DNA: TGTGCCAGCAGCCTACCGGTGGGGGGTCAGGCGAACACCGGGGAGCTGTTTTTT.

The CDR3 is CSVHGQTGELFF. In nucleotides, the CDR3 is TGCAGCGTCCACGGACAAACCGGGGAGCTGTTTTTT. The chain uses TRBV29-1 and TRBJ2-2; TRBD1 might be the D (5 bases). The CDR3 contains 12 residues. The V end lost 6 bases, the J end lost 5 bases, and 10 bases lay between the germline ends. Looked up from germline, CDR1 is SQVTM and CDR2 is ANQGSEA.

The sample holds a few counts of this clone. The J gene is TRBJ2-3, the V gene TRBV2; 9 bases map to TRBD2. Looked up from germline, CDR1 is SNHLY and CDR2 is FYNNEI. V lost 11 bases, J lost 1 base, and 4 bases stayed unmatched. This CDR3 spans 13 amino acids. Written as DNA, the CDR3 is TGTGCCTCGGCGGGGGGGGGCACAGATACGCAGTATTTT. Amino acid sequence: CASAGGGTDTQYF. The full variable domain, completed using reference TRBV2 and TRBJ2-3, is EPEVTQTPSHQVTQMGQEVILRCVPISNHLYFYWYRQILGQKVEFLVSFYNNEISEKSEIFDDQFSVERPDGSNFTLKIRSTKLEDSAMYFCASAGGGTDTQYFGPGTRLTVL.

This chain links TRBV12-5 with TRBJ2-1, with unresolved D. The V and J ends lost 2 bases and 5 bases respectively, with 16 bases between them. In germline, CDR1 is LGHNT, CDR2 FRNRAP. CDR3 length: 16 residues. CDR3 coding DNA: TGTGCTAGTGGTTTGATGGTCTCCCCGAGGAACAATGAGCAGTTCTTC. Its translation: CASGLMVSPRNNEQFF.

The V and J genes are TRBV5-6 and TRBJ2-7; D is unresolved. CDR1 and CDR2 (germline): SGHDT, YYEEEE. The CDR3 loop spans 11 amino acids. The germline V and J ends were trimmed by 4 bases and 7 bases, with 9 bases remaining between them. CDR3 amino acids: CASSAMREQYF. The CDR3 DNA reads as TGTGCCAGCAGCGCCATGAGGGAGCAGTACTTC.